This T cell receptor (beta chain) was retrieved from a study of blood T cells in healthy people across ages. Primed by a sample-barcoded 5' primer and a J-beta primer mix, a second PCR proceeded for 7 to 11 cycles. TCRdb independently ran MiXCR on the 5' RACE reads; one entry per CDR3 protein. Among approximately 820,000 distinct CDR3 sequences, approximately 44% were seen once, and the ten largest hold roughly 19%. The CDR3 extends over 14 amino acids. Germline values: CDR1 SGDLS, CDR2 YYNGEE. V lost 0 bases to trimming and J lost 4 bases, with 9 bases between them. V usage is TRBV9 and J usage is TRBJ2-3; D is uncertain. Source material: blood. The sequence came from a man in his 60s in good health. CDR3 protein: CASSVDQYPDTQYF. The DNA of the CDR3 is TGTGCCAGCAGCGTAGACCAGTACCCAGATACGCAGTATTTT.